Sequencing of this T cell receptor (beta chain) was carried out in a study of cytomegalovirus exposure and HLA in healthy donors. Trimming cost V 3 bases and J 4 bases, with 15 bases left between them. CDR1 and CDR2 from the germline V gene are SEHNR and FQNEAQ (reference sequence). There are 15 residues in the CDR3. Using immunoSEQ multiplex PCR, the repertoire was profiled, and TCRdb retains in-frame clones only, with some absent. Of fewer than 55,000 clones in the sample, roughly nine tenths were seen once. Input material: PBMCs. The chain joins TRBV7-9 to TRBJ1-1; a weak D match, TRBD1 (6 bases). The clonotype comes from a man aged 18 to 30 in good health and CMV-seronegative. The CDR3 nucleotides are TGTGCCAGCAGCTTGGCACAGGGATTATTCACTGAAGCTTTCTTT. Protein sequence: CASSLAQGLFTEAFF.